The source of this T cell receptor (beta chain) is a study of T cell changes during pregnancy in multiple sclerosis. CDR1 and CDR2 from the germline V gene are LGHNA and YNFKEQ. The length of the CDR3 is 18 residues. The V gene lost 2 bases and the J gene lost 1 base, with 20 bases spanning the gap. Generated by immunoSEQ multiplex PCR, the TCRdb table keeps only in-frame clones and is missing some. The sample carries more than 45,000 clones, over 85% recorded once. The chain has TRBV4-2 and TRBJ1-2; no clear D gene. The source is a female donor with multiple sclerosis, enrolled in a pregnancy study. The sample consisted of CD4+ T cells from peripheral blood mononuclear cells, taken in the first trimester of pregnancy. As DNA, the CDR3 is TGTGCCAGCAGCCAACCGAGTCAGAATACGGGGATTAACTATGGCTACACCTTC. This sequence encodes CASSQPSQNTGINYGYTF.